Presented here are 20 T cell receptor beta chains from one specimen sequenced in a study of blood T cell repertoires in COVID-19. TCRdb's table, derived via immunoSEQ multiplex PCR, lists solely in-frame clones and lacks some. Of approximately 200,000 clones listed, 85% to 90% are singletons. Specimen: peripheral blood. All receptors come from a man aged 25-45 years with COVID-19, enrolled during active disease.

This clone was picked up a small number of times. This CDR3 reads CASTPGGQPQHF. Written as DNA, the CDR3 is TGTGCCAGTACCCCGGGAGGGCAGCCCCAGCATTTT. The gene calls are TRBV19 and TRBJ1-5; the D is unclear. The CDR3 has 12 amino acids. V lost 7 bases to trimming and J lost 7 bases, with 11 bases between them. Germline CDR1 is LNHDA and CDR2 is SQIVND (reference sequence).

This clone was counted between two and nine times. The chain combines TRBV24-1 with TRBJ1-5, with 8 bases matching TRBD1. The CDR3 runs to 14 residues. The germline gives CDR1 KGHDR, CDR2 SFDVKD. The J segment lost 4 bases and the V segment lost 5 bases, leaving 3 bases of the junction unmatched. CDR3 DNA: TGTGCCACCAGTGGACAGGGGCGGAATCAGCCCCAGCATTTT. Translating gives CATSGQGRNQPQHF.

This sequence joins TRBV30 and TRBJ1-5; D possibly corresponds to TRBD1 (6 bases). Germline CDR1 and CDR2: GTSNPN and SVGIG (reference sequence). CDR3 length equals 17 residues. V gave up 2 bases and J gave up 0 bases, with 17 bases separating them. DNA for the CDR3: TGTGCCTGGAGTCCTGGGACAAGCCTTCATAGCAATCAGCCCCAGCATTTT. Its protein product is CAWSPGTSLHSNQPQHF. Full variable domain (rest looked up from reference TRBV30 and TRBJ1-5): SQTIHQWPATLVQPVGSPLSLECTVEGTSNPNLYWYRQAAGRGLQLLFYSVGIGQISSEVPQNLSASRPQDRQFILSSKKLLLSDSGFYLCAWSPGTSLHSNQPQHFGDGTRLSIL.

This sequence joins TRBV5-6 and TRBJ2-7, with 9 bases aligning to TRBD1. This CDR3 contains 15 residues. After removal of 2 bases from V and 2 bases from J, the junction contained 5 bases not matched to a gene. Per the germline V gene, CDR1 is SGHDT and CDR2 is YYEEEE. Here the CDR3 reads CASSFPGTGTYEQYF. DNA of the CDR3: TGTGCCAGCAGCTTCCCCGGGACAGGGACCTACGAGCAGTACTTC.

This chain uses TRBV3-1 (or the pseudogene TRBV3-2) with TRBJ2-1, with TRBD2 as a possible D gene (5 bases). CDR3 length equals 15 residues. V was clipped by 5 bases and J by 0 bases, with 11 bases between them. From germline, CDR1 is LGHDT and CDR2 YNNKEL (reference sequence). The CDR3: CASSSDFSSYNEQFF. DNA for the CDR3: TGTGCCAGCAGCTCGGACTTTAGCTCCTACAATGAGCAGTTCTTC.

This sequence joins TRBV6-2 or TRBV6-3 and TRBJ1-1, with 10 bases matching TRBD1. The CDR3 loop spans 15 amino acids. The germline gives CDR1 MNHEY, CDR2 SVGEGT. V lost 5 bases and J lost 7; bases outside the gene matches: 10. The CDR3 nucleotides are TGTGCCAGCAGTAAGCGGGACAGGGGTCCTCTTGAAGCTTTCTTT. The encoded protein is CASSKRDRGPLEAFF.

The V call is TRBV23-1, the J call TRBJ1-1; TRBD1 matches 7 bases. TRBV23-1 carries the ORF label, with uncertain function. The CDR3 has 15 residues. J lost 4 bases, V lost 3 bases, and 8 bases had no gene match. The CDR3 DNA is TGCGCCAGCAGTCATTCGACAGGGATGGGCACTGAAGCTTTCTTT. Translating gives CASSHSTGMGTEAFF.

The CDR3 is CASSLRSGRNTGELFF. CDR3 bases: TGTGCCAGCAGCTTAAGGAGCGGGCGAAACACCGGGGAGCTGTTTTTT. This chain uses TRBV7-6 with TRBJ2-2, with D possibly being TRBD2 (6 bases). CDR3 length: 16 amino acids. CDR1 and CDR2 from the germline V gene are SGHVS and FNYEAQ. Trimming took off 2 bases at V and 2 bases at J, with 12 bases between the two ends.

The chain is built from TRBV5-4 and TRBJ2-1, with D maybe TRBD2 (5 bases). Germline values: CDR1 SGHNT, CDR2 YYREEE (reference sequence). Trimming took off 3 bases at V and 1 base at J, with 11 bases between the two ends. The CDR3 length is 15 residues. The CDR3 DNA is TGTGCCAGCAGCTCCGCCACTAGTTCCTACAATGAGCAGTTCTTC. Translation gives CASSSATSSYNEQFF.

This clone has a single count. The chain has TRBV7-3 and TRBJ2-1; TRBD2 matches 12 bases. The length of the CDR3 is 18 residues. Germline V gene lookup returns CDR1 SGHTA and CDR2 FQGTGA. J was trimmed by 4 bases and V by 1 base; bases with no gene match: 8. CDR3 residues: CASSLNPSTSGSYNEQFF. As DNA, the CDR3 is TGTGCCAGCAGCTTAAACCCTTCGACTAGCGGGAGTTACAATGAGCAGTTCTTC.

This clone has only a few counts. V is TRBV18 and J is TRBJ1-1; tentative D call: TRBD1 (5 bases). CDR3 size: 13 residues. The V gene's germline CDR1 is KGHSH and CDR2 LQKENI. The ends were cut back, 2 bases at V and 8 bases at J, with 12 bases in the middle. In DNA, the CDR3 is TGTGCCAGCTCACCAGGGGGGGACCCCGAAGCTTTCTTT. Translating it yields CASSPGGDPEAFF.

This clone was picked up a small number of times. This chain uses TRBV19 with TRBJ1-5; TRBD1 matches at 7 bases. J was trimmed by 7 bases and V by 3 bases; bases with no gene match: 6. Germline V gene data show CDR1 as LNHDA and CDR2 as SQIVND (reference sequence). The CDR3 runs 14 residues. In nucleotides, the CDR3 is TGTGCCAGTAGTATTAAAGGGGGCTGGCAGCCCCAGCATTTT. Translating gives CASSIKGGWQPQHF.

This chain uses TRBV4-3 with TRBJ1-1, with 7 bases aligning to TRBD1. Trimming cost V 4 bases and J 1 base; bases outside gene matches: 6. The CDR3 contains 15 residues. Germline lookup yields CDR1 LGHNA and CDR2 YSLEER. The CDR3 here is CASSPDRTGNTEAFF. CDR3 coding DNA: TGCGCCAGCAGCCCCGACAGGACAGGGAACACTGAAGCTTTCTTT.

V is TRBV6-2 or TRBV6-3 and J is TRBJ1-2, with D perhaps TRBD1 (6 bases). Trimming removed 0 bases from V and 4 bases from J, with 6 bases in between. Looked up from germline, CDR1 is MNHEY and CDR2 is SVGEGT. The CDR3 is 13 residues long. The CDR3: CASSYSGGYGYTF. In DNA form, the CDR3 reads TGTGCCAGCAGTTACTCAGGGGGCTATGGCTACACCTTC.

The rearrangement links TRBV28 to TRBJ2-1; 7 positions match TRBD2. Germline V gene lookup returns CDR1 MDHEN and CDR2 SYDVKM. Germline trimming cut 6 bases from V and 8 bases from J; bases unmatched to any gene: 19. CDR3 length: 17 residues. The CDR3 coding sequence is TGTGCCAGCAGCCCCGGCGGGGGTTGGGCCCCCGATGATGAGCAGTTCTTC. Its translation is CASSPGGGWAPDDEQFF.

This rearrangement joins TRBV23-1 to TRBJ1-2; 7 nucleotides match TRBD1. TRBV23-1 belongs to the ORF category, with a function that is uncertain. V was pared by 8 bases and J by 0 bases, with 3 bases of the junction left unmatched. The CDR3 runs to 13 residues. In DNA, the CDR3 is TGCGCCAGCCGGGACAGTACTAACTATGGCTACACCTTC. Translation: CASRDSTNYGYTF.

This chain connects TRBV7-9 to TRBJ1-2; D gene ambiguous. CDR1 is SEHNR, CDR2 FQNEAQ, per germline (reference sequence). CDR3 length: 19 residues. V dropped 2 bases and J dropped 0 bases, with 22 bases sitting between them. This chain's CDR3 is CASSLPGELAGVPNYGYTF. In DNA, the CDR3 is TGTGCCAGCAGCTTACCCGGCGAGCTTGCCGGGGTCCCTAACTATGGCTACACCTTC.

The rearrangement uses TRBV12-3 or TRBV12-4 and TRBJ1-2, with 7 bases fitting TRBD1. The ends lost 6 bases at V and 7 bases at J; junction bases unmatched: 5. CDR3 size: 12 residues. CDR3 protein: CASSPTGVGYTF. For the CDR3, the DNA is TGTGCCAGCAGCCCAACAGGGGTTGGCTACACCTTC.

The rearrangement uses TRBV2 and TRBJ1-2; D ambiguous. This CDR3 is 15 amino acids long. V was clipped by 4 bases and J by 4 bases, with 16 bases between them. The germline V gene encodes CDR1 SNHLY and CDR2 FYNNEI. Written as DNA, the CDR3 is TGTGCCAGCAGTGCCAGGTTGATCCGTTCCTATGGCTACACCTTC. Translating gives CASSARLIRSYGYTF.

This CDR3 reads CSVEGGDEKLFF. CDR3 sequence (DNA): TGCAGCGTTGAGGGAGGCGATGAAAAACTGTTTTTT. This chain connects TRBV29-1 to TRBJ1-4; D uncertain. Germline assignment: CDR1 SQVTM and CDR2 ANQGSEA. There are 12 residues in the CDR3. V lost 3 bases to trimming and J lost 6 bases, with 8 bases between them.